This TCR beta chain appears in the sequencing data of a study of human T cells and chemical hapten exposure. Each CDR3 protein is one row after TCRdb ran MiXCR on the RACE reads. The table records 60,000 to 80,000 distinct CDR3 sequences, around 6.1% of them present only once. The time point: healthy volunteer bleed at 6 weeks. Unfractionated whole blood was the source of the extracted total RNA. Germline V gene data show CDR1 as LGHDT and CDR2 as YNNKEL (reference sequence). The V segment lost 4 bases and the J segment 5 bases; nucleotides outside the gene matches: 5. The CDR3 length is 14 residues. This receptor was taken from a female donor in good health. Some clones in this sample may be carry-over from other donors' samples. The sample comprised whole blood. The chain uses TRBV3-1 and TRBJ2-3; 8 bases align to TRBD2. The CDR3 region is CASSPRLAGDTQYF. The CDR3 coding sequence is TGTGCCAGCAGCCCCCGGCTAGCGGGAGATACGCAGTATTTT.